This entry is about one TCR beta chain. This specimen comes from a study of blood T cell repertoires in COVID-19. On the study more broadly: From T cells, B-cell-depleted T cells, or PBMCs came the material, which was cDNA or gDNA.

Clones were read by immunoSEQ multiplex PCR, and TCRdb kept only the in-frame ones, dropping some. The table lists some 390,000 clones, around nine tenths of them singletons. Trimming removed 8 bases from V and 0 bases from J, with 8 bases in between. The CDR3 spans 13 residues. CDR1 SNHLY and CDR2 FYNNEI come from the germline V gene. The gene calls are TRBV2 and TRBJ1-5; the D gene is possibly TRBD1 (6 bases). This sequence originates from a human donor in a cohort sampled during active COVID-19. Sample: peripheral blood. The CDR3 coding sequence is TGTGCCAGCGGACAGTATAGCAATCAGCCCCAGCATTTT. Amino acid sequence: CASGQYSNQPQHF.